The 15 T cell receptor beta chains listed next were all sequenced from one sample in a study of blood T cell repertoires in COVID-19. Profiling relied on immunoSEQ multiplex PCR, and the TCRdb table lists in-frame clones only, not all of them. The sample has approximately 240,000 clones, roughly 85% seen once; the top ten hold less than 15%. The sequenced sample consisted of peripheral blood. These receptors all come from a woman aged 18-29 years who had recovered from COVID-19.

The chain combines TRBV4-3 with TRBJ1-2; maybe TRBD1 (6 bases). Between the trimmed V and J ends, which lost 1 base and 4 bases, there was a span of 13 bases. The germline V gene has CDR1 LGHNA and CDR2 YSLEER. This CDR3 is built from 15 residues. The CDR3 is CASSQGPGEGYGYTF. The DNA for the CDR3 is TGCGCCAGCAGCCAAGGACCAGGGGAGGGCTATGGCTACACCTTC.

The V call is TRBV6-1, the J call TRBJ1-2; D perhaps matches TRBD1 (5 bases). CDR3 size: 14 residues. V lost 3 bases and J lost 5, with 13 bases in between. CDR1 and CDR2 from the germline V gene are MNHNS and SASEGT. CDR3 sequence reads: CASSERQGRYGYTF. CDR3 sequence (DNA): TGTGCCAGCAGTGAGCGTCAGGGCCGGTATGGCTACACCTTC.

The chain carries TRBV7-6 and TRBJ1-5; the D is unclear. Trimming stripped 2 bases from V and 0 bases from J, with 8 bases between. Per the germline V gene, CDR1 is SGHVS and CDR2 is FNYEAQ. The length of the CDR3 is 15 residues. DNA for the CDR3: TGTGCCAGCAGCTTATCGGGGTATAGCAATCAGCCCCAGCATTTT. Protein sequence: CASSLSGYSNQPQHF. Looking up the rest from reference TRBV7-6 and TRBJ1-5 gives the full variable domain: GAGVSQSPRYKVTKRGQDVALRCDPISGHVSLYWYRQALGQGPEFLTYFNYEAQQDKSGLPNDRFSAERPEGSISTLTIQRTEQRDSAMYRCASSLSGYSNQPQHFGDGTRLSIL.

The V call is TRBV12-3 or TRBV12-4, the J call TRBJ1-1; possible D gene TRBD1, 6 bases. The CDR3 sequence is 13 residues long. Trimming stripped 5 bases from V and 1 base from J, with 8 bases between. The CDR3 loop reads CASSQDRNTEAFF. Here the CDR3 DNA reads TGTGCCAGCAGTCAGGACAGGAACACTGAAGCTTTCTTT.

This chain uses TRBV28 with TRBJ1-2; no firm D call. Germline lookup yields CDR1 MDHEN and CDR2 SYDVKM. The CDR3 contains 15 residues. Trimming stripped 7 bases from V and 0 bases from J, with 15 bases between. In DNA form, the CDR3 reads TGTGCCAGCACCCCCCGACACAATGCTAACTATGGCTACACCTTC. It encodes CASTPRHNANYGYTF.

The V call is TRBV6-5, the J call TRBJ2-1, with 8 bases fitting TRBD1. The V and J ends lost 8 bases and 4 bases, in that order; junction bases with no gene match: 7. The CDR3 is 14 residues long. CDR1 and CDR2 from the germline V gene are MNHEY and SVGAGI. The CDR3 DNA reads as TGTGCCAGCGGGGGGAGGACAGGGTACAATGAGCAGTTCTTC. This gives the protein CASGGRTGYNEQFF.

In this sample, this clone turned up once. The chain joins TRBV15 to TRBJ2-6; 10 nucleotides align to TRBD1. The CDR3 runs to 17 residues. The germline V gene encodes CDR1 LNHNV and CDR2 YYDKDF (reference sequence). V was clipped by 7 bases and J by 3 bases; unmatched bases: 9. The CDR3 nucleotides read TGTGCCACCATTCAAGGACAGGGGGTTTTTGGGGCCAACGTCCTGACTTTC. As protein: CATIQGQGVFGANVLTF. The whole variable domain, filled in from reference TRBV15 and TRBJ2-6, reads DAMVIQNPRYQVTQFGKPVTLSCSQTLNHNVMYWYQQKSSQAPKLLFHYYDKDFNNEADTPDNFQSRRPNTSFCFLDIRSPGLGDTAMYLCATIQGQGVFGANVLTFGAGSRLTVL.

This clone has a single count. The rearrangement joins TRBV27 to TRBJ2-3; 7 bases are shared with TRBD1. In germline, CDR1 is MNHEY, CDR2 SMNVEV (reference sequence). The CDR3 is 16 residues long. The trim removed 0 bases at V and 4 bases at J, leaving 7 bases unmatched. CDR3 residues: CASSLSRGTASDTQYF. The CDR3 DNA sequence: TGTGCCAGCAGTTTATCCCGTGGGACAGCCTCAGATACGCAGTATTTT.

This chain uses TRBV7-9 with TRBJ2-2; 8 nucleotides line up with TRBD2. The CDR3 runs to 16 residues. Trimming cost V 4 bases and J 7 bases; bases outside gene matches: 11. CDR1 and CDR2 (germline): SEHNR, FQNEAQ (reference sequence). The CDR3 here is CASSSTSDERGGELFF. In DNA form, the CDR3 reads TGTGCCAGCAGCTCGACTAGCGACGAGAGGGGCGGGGAGCTGTTTTTT.

The sample holds one count of this clone. V and J are TRBV7-9 and TRBJ2-5; 9 bases agree with TRBD1. This CDR3 is built from 15 residues. Germline values: CDR1 SEHNR, CDR2 FQNEAQ (reference sequence). V was pared by 5 bases and J by 4 bases, with 8 bases of the junction left unmatched. The CDR3 nucleotides read TGTGCCAGCAGCCCTACAGGGGGCTGGGGAGAGACCCAGTACTTC. This encodes CASSPTGGWGETQYF.

The CDR3 region has the DNA TGTGCCAGTAAAGAGGACAGGGGGTCGTCCCGGGAAAAACTGTTTTTT. Amino acid sequence: CASKEDRGSSREKLFF. The chain couples TRBV19 to TRBJ1-4, with TRBD1 identical over 10 bases. V lost 7 bases to trimming and J lost 8 bases; unmatched junction nucleotides: 13. From germline, CDR1 is LNHDA and CDR2 SQIVND (reference sequence). This CDR3 is 16 amino acids long.

The rearrangement uses TRBV5-6 and TRBJ1-3; D is ambiguous. Trimming pared 5 bases from V and 0 bases from J, leaving 12 bases between. The CDR3 totals 15 residues. Germline CDR1 SGHDT, CDR2 YYEEEE. In nucleotides, the CDR3 is TGTGCCAGCAGTCGGGAGTTCTCCTCTGGAAACACCATATATTTT. Protein sequence: CASSREFSSGNTIYF.

The CDR3 here is CASSLGGSGANVLTF. The CDR3 DNA sequence: TGTGCCAGCAGTTTGGGGGGGTCTGGGGCCAACGTCCTGACTTTC. V usage is TRBV27 and J usage is TRBJ2-6, with 7 bases identical to TRBD2. The CDR3 sequence is 15 residues long. Germline V CDR1 and CDR2: MNHEY, SMNVEV (reference sequence). V dropped 3 bases and J dropped 1; count of bases not matched to a gene: 0.

V gene TRBV7-7 combines with J gene TRBJ1-6; D call uncertain. Trimming stripped 1 base from V and 9 bases from J, with 13 bases between. CDR1 and CDR2 from the germline V gene are SSHAT and FNYEAQ (reference sequence). This CDR3 comprises 15 residues. The CDR3 region is CASSLDGNRISPLHF. CDR3 in DNA: TGTGCCAGCAGCTTAGACGGGAACCGGATTTCACCCCTCCACTTT. The full variable domain, with the rest looked up from reference TRBV7-7 and TRBJ1-6, is GAGVSQSPRYKVTKRGQDVTLRCDPISSHATLYWYQQALGQGPEFLTYFNYEAQPDKSGLPSDRFSAERPEGSISTLTIQRTEQRDSAMYRCASSLDGNRISPLHFGNGTRLTVT.

This chain joins TRBV27 and TRBJ2-2; D is undetermined. The ends were cut back, 5 bases at V and 6 bases at J, with 10 bases in the middle. This CDR3 is 13 amino acids long. Germline V gene sequence: CDR1 MNHEY, CDR2 SMNVEV (reference sequence). The CDR3 DNA follows: TGTGCCAGCAGTGTGGTGGGCTCCGGGGAGCTGTTTTTT. Amino acid sequence: CASSVVGSGELFF.